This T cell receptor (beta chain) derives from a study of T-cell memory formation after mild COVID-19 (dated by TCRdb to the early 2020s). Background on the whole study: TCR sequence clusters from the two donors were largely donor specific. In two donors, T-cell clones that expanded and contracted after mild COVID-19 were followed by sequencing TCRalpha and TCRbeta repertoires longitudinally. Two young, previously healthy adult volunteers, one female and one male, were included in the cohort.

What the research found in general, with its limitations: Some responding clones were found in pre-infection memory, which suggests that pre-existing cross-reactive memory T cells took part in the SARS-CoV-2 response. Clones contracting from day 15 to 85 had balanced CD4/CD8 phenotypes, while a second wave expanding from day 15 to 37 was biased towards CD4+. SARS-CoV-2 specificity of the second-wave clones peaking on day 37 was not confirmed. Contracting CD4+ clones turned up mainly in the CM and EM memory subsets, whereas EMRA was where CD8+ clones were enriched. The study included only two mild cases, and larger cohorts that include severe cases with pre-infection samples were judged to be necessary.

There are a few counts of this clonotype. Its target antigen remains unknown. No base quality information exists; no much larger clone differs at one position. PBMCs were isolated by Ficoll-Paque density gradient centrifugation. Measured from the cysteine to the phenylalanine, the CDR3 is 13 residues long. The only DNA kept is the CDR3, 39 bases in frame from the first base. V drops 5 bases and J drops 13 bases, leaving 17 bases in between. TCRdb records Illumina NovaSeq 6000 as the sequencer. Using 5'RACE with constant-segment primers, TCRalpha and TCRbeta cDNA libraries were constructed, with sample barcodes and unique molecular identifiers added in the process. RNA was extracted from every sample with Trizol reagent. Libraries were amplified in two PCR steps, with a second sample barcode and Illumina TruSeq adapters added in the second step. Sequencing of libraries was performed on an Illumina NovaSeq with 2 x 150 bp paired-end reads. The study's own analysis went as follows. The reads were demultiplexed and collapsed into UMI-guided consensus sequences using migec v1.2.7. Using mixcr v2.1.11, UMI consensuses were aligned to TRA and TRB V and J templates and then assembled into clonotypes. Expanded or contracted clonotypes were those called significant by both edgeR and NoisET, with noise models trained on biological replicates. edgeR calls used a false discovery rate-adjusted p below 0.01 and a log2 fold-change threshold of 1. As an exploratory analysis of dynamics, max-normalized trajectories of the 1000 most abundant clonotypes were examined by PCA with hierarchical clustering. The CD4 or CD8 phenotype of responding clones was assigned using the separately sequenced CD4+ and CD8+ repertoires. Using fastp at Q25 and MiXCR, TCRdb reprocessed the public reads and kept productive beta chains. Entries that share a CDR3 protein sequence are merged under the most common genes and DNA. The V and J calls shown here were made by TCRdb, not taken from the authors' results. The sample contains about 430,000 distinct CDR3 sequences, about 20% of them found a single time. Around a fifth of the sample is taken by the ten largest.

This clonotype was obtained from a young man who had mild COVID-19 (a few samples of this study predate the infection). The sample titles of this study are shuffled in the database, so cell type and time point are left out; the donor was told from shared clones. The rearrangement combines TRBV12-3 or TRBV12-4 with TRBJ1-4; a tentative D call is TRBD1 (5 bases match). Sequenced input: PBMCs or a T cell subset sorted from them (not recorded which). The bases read TGTGCCAGCAGTACGGGACGGTCTCATCCACTGTTTTTT. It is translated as CASSTGRSHPLFF.